This T cell receptor beta chain stems from a study of T cells in Graves' hyperthyroidism and ophthalmopathy. The CDR3 is 21 amino acids. Germline V CDR1 and CDR2: SNHLY, FYNNEI. Trimming cost V 5 bases and J 3 bases; bases outside gene matches: 23. This clonotype was detected ten times or more. Researchers amplified the TCR beta CDR3 regions from RNA transcripts. First-round RT-PCR of the TCR CDR3 relied on the HTBI primer set. TCRdb fed the multiplex PCR reads into MiXCR, producing one record per CDR3 protein. The table records about 37,000 distinct CDR3 sequences, around 53% of them present only once.

This TCR came from a man in his forties or fifties with Graves' ophthalmopathy. Input material: blood. The gene calls are TRBV2 and TRBJ2-1; 9 bases agree with TRBD2. CDR3 in DNA: TGTGCCAGCAGTAGGGGACAGCCCGGGACTAGCCCCCTCGAAGGCTACAATGAGCAGTTCTTC. Translated, it gives CASSRGQPGTSPLEGYNEQFF.